The sequence of this T cell receptor (beta chain) was determined in a study of molecular identifiers for immune sequencing clone quantification. Study findings and constraints: Over 99% of effector molecules, yet under 1% of naive-cell molecules, were held by clones above 20 RNA copies.

As regards this clonotype: Antigen specificity is unknown.

TCRdb called the PCR reads again in MiXCR, with one record for every CDR3 protein. The sample records approximately 680,000 distinct CDR3 sequences, roughly 27% being singletons. The receptor was derived from a human donor in good health. Some libraries in this study had Jurkat cell RNA spiked in. Sequenced input: naive CD8+ T cells from blood, with Jurkat cell RNA spiked in. Subset meaning: FACS-sorted CD8+CD4-CCR7+CD45RA+ naive T cells.

CDR3: CASSVDYYNEQFF. In nucleotides, the CDR3 is TGTGCCAGTAGTGTGGACTACTACAATGAGCAGTTCTTC. The chain has TRBV19 and TRBJ2-1; tentatively, D is TRBD2 (6 bases). The CDR3 has 13 amino acids. Trimming shortened V by 5 bases and J by 3 bases, and 8 bases separated the two germline ends. Germline V gives CDR1 LNHDA, CDR2 SQIVND (reference sequence). The variable domain in full, completed from reference TRBV19 and TRBJ2-1, reads DGGITQSPKYLFRKEGQNVTLSCEQNLNHDAMYWYRQDPGQGLRLIYYSQIVNDFQKGDIAEGYSVSREKKESFPLTVTSAQKNPTAFYLCASSVDYYNEQFFGPGTRLTVL.